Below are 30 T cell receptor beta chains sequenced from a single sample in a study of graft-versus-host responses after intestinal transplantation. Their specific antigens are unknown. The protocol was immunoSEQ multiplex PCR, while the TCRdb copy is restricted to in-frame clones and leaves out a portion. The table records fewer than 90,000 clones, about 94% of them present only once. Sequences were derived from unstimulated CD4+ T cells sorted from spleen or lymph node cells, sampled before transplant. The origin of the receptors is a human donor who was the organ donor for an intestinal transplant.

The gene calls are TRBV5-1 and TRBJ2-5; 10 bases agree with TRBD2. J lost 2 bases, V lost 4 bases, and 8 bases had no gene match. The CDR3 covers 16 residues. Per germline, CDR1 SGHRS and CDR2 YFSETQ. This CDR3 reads CASSPRTSGDQETQYF. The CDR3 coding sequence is TGCGCCAGCAGCCCCCGAACTAGCGGGGATCAAGAGACCCAGTACTTC.

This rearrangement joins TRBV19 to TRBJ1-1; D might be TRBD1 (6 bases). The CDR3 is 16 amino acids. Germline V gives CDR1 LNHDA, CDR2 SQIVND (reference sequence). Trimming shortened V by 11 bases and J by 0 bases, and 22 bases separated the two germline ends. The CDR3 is CACINRDGTMNTEAFF. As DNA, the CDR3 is TGTGCCTGCATCAACAGGGACGGAACCATGAACACTGAAGCTTTCTTT.

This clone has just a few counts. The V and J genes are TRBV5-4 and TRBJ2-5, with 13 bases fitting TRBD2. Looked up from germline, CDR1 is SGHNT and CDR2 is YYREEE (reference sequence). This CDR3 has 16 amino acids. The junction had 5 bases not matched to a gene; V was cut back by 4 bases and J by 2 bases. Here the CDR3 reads CASSLGLAGVQETQYF. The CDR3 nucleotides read TGTGCCAGCAGCCTCGGACTAGCGGGGGTGCAAGAGACCCAGTACTTC.

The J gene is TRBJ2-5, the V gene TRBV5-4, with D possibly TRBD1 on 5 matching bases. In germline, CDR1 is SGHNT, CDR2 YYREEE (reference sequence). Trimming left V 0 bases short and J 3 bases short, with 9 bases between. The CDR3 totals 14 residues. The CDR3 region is CASSLATVEETQYF. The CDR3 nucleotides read TGTGCCAGCAGCTTGGCGACAGTTGAAGAGACCCAGTACTTC.

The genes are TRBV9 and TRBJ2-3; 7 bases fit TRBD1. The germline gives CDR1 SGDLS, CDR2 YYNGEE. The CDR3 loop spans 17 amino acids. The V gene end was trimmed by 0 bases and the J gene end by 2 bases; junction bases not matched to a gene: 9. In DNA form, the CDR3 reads TGTGCCAGCAGCGTAGGGCCTGACAGGGCCCACACAGATACGCAGTATTTT. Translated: CASSVGPDRAHTDTQYF.

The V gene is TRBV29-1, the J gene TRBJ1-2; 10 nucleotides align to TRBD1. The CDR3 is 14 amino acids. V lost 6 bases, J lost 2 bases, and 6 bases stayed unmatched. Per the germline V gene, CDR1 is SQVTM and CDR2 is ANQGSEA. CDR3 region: CSVRQGAKNYGYTF. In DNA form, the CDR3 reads TGCAGCGTGAGACAGGGGGCAAAGAACTATGGCTACACCTTC. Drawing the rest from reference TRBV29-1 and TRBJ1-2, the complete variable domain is SAVISQKPSRDICQRGTSLTIQCQVDSQVTMMFWYRQQPGQSLTLIATANQGSEATYESGFVIDKFPISRPNLTFSTLTVSNMSPEDSSIYLCSVRQGAKNYGYTFGSGTRLTVV.

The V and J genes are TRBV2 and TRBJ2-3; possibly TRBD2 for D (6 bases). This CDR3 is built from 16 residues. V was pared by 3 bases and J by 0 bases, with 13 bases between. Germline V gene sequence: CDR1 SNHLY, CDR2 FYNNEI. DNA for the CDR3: TGTGCCAGCAGTGATCAGGGAGGACCTAGCACAGATACGCAGTATTTT. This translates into CASSDQGGPSTDTQYF. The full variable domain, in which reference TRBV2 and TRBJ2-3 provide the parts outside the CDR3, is EPEVTQTPSHQVTQMGQEVILRCVPISNHLYFYWYRQILGQKVEFLVSFYNNEISEKSEIFDDQFSVERPDGSNFTLKIRSTKLEDSAMYFCASSDQGGPSTDTQYFGPGTRLTVL.

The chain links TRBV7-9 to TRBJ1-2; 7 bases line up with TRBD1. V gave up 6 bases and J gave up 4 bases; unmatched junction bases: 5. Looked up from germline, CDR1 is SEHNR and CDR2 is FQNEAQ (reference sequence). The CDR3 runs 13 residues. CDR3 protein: CASSSRDSYGYTF. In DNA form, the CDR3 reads TGTGCCAGCAGTTCTAGGGACAGCTATGGCTACACCTTC.

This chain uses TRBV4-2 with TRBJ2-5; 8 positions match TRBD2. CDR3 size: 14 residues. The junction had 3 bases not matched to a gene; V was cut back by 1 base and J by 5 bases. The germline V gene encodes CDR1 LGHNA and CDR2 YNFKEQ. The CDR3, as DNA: TGTGCCAGCAGCCAAGGCGGGGGGTGGGAGACCCAGTACTTC. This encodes CASSQGGGWETQYF.

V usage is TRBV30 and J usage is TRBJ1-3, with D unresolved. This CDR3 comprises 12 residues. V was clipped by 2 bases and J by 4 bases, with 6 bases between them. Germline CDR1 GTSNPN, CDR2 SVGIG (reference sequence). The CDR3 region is CAWSRAGNTIYF. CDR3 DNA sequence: TGTGCCTGGAGTCGTGCGGGAAACACCATATATTTT.

The DNA for the CDR3 is TGTGCCAGTCAACCACGTGGAAAGGGGGACTATAGCAATCAGCCCCAGCATTTT. Translating it yields CASQPRGKGDYSNQPQHF. The V and J genes are TRBV19 and TRBJ1-5; D possibly corresponds to TRBD1 (6 bases). Germline V gene lookup returns CDR1 LNHDA and CDR2 SQIVND (reference sequence). Trimming left V 8 bases short and J 0 bases short, with 23 bases between. The CDR3 is 18 amino acids. The variable domain in full, completed from reference TRBV19 and TRBJ1-5, reads DGGITQSPKYLFRKEGQNVTLSCEQNLNHDAMYWYRQDPGQGLRLIYYSQIVNDFQKGDIAEGYSVSREKKESFPLTVTSAQKNPTAFYLCASQPRGKGDYSNQPQHFGDGTRLSIL.

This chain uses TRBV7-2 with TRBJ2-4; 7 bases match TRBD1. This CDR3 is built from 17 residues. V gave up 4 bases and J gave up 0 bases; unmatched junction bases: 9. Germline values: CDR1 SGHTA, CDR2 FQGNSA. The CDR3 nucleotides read TGTGCCAGCAGCTCAACCCGGACAGGTCTAGCCAAAAACATTCAGTACTTC. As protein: CASSSTRTGLAKNIQYF. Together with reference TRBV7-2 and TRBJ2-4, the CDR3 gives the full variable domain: GAGVSQSPSNKVTEKGKDVELRCDPISGHTALYWYRQSLGQGLEFLIYFQGNSAPDKSGLPSDRFSAERTGGSVSTLTIQRTQQEDSAVYLCASSSTRTGLAKNIQYFGAGTRLSVL.

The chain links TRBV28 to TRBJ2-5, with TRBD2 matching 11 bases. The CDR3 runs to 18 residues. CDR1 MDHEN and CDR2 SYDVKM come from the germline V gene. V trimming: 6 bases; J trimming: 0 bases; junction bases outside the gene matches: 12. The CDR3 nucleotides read TGTGCCAGCAGCCAGTCCCCGGGACTAGCGGAACACCAAGAGACCCAGTACTTC. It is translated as CASSQSPGLAEHQETQYF.

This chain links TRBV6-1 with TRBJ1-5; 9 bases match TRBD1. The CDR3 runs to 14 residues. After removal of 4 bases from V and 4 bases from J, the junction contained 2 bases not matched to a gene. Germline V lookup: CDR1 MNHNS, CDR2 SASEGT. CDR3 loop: CASSGDRVNQPQHF. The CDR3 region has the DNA TGTGCCAGCAGTGGGGACAGGGTGAATCAGCCCCAGCATTTT.

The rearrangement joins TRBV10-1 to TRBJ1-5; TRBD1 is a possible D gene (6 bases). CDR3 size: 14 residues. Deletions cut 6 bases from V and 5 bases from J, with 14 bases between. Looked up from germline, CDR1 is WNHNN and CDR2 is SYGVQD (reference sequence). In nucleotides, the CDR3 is TGCGCCAGCAGGACTCACAGGGAATATCAGCCCCAGCATTTT. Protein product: CASRTHREYQPQHF.

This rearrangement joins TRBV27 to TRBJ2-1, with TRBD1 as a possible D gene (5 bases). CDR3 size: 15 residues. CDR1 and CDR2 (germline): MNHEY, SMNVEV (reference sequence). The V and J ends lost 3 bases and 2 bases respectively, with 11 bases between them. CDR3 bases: TGTGCCAGCAGTTTGGGCAGGGTGACCTACAATGAGCAGTTCTTC. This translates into CASSLGRVTYNEQFF.

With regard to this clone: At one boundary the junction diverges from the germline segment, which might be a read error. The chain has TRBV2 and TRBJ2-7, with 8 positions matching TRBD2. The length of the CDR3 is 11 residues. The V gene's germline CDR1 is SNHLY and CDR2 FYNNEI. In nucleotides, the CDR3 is TGTGCCAGCAGTGACGCGGGGGGTGGGAACTTC. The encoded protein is CASSDAGGGNF.

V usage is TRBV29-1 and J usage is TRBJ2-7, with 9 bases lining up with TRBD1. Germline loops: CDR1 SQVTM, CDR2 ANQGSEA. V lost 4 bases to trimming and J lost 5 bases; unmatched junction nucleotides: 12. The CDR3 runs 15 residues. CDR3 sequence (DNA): TGCAGCGTTGGACAGGGGGGCAGGGTGACCCACGAGCAGTACTTC. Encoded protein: CSVGQGGRVTHEQYF.

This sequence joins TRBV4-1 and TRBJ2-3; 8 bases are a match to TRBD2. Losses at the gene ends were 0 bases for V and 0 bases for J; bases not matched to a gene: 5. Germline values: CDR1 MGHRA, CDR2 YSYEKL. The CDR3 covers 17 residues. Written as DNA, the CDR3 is TGCGCCAGCAGCCAAGATCGCCGGGGGGGAAGCACAGATACGCAGTATTTT. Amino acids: CASSQDRRGGSTDTQYF.

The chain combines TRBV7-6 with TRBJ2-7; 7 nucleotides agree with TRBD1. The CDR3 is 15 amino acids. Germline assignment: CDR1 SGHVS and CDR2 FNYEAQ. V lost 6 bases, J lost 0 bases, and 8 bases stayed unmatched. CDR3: CASSETGLSSYEQYF. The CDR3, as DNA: TGTGCCAGCAGTGAGACAGGGTTAAGCTCCTACGAGCAGTACTTC.

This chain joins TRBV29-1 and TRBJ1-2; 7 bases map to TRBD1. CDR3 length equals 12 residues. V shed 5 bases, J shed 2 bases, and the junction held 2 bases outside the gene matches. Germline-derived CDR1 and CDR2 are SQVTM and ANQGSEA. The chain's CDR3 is CSVSTGNYGYTF. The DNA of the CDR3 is TGCAGCGTTTCGACAGGGAACTATGGCTACACCTTC.

This chain's CDR3 is CASSDEVNTEAFF. DNA for the CDR3: TGTGCCAGCAGTGACGAAGTTAACACTGAAGCTTTCTTT. V gene TRBV6-4 combines with J gene TRBJ1-1; D not resolved. The germline V and J ends were trimmed by 2 bases and 2 bases, with 6 bases remaining between them. Germline CDR1 reads MRHNA; CDR2 reads SNTAGT. This CDR3 region has 13 residues.

This CDR3 reads CASSKTNTYSTGISGKLFF. CDR3 nucleotides: TGTGCCAGCAGTAAAACCAACACATACTCGACAGGGATCTCCGGAAAACTGTTTTTT. This chain links TRBV2 with TRBJ1-4; 7 bases are shared with TRBD1. The ends lost 5 bases at V and 10 bases at J; junction bases unmatched: 25. The CDR3 length is 19 residues. Looked up from germline, CDR1 is SNHLY and CDR2 is FYNNEI.

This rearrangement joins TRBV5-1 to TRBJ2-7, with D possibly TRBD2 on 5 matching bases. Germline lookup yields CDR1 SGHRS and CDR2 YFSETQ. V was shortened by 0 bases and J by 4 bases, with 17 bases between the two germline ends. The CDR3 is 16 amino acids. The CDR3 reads CASSLAPRGMGYEQYF. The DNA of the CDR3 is TGCGCCAGCAGCTTGGCCCCTAGAGGGATGGGGTACGAGCAGTACTTC.

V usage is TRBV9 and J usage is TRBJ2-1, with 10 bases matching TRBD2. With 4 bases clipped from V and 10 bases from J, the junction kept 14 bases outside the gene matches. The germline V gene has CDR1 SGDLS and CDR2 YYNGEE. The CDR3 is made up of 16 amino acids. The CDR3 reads CASSPWSAGGPGEQFF. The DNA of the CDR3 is TGTGCCAGCAGCCCCTGGTCAGCGGGGGGGCCGGGGGAGCAGTTCTTC.

CDR3 protein: CASSLTPELHEKLFF. CDR3 DNA sequence: TGTGCCAGCAGTCTCACACCCGAACTCCATGAAAAACTGTTTTTT. The chain has TRBV27 and TRBJ1-4; D unclear. Germline V gene data show CDR1 as MNHEY and CDR2 as SMNVEV (reference sequence). This CDR3 has 15 amino acids. The V end lost 5 bases, the J end lost 6 bases, and 16 bases lay between the germline ends.

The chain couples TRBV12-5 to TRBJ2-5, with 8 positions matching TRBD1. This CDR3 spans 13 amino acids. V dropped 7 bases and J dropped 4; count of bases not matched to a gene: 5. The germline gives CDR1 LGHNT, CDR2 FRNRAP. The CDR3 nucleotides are TGTGCTAGTGCGAGCAGGGGGCGAGAGACCCAGTACTTC. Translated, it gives CASASRGRETQYF.

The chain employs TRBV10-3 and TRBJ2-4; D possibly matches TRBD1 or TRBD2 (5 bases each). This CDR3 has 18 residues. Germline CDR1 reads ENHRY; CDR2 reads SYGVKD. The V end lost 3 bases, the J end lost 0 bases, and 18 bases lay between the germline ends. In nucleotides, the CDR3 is TGTGCCATCAGTGATTCTGGGGGATCCACCTTAGCCAAAAACATTCAGTACTTC. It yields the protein CAISDSGGSTLAKNIQYF.

The CDR3 nucleotides read TGCGCCAGCAGCTTGTCCGCGGGGGGAGGAGGGACCCAGTACTTC. Its translation is CASSLSAGGGGTQYF. The chain combines TRBV5-1 with TRBJ2-5, with 8 nucleotides matching TRBD2. The CDR3 sequence is 15 residues long. The germline V gene has CDR1 SGHRS and CDR2 YFSETQ. Trimming cost V 1 base and J 7 bases; bases outside gene matches: 9.

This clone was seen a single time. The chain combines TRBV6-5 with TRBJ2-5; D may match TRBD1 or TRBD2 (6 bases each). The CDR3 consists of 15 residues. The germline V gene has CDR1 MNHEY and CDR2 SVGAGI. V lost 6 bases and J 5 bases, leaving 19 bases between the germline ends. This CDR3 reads CASSEQGGGRETQYF. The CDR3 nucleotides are TGTGCCAGCAGCGAACAGGGAGGTGGAAGGGAGACCCAGTACTTC.